The rows below give T cell receptor beta chains drawn from one sample of a study of blood T cell repertoires in COVID-19. TCRdb keeps only in-frame clones here, not all; method: immunoSEQ multiplex PCR. Seen here are over 50,000 clones, approximately 84% observed once, and the top ten hold 11% to 15%. The specimen sequenced was peripheral blood. These receptor sequences come from a human donor in a cohort sampled during active COVID-19. Both conserved end residues are part of each CDR3. D genes are given only for firm matches. For some rows the clone size is stated as once, few or many, or as a class when expanded; others skip it.

cdr3_length,j_call,clone_size,d_call,v_call,cdr3_nt,cdr3_aa
16,TRBJ2-3,.,TRBD2,TRBV9,TGTGCCAGCAGCGTAGCTTCCGCGGGGGACACAGATACGCAGTATTTT,CASSVASAGDTDTQYF
15,TRBJ2-3,.,.,TRBV4-1,TGCGCCAGCAGCCAAGATGGTCAGGGGATAGATACGCAGTATTTT,CASSQDGQGIDTQYF
13,TRBJ2-3,.,.,TRBV19,TGTGCCAGTAGTATGGGACACACAGATACGCAGTATTTT,CASSMGHTDTQYF
15,TRBJ2-3,.,TRBD2,TRBV5-1,TGCGCCAGCAGCTCGCCAGCGGGAGAGACAGATACGCAGTATTTT,CASSSPAGETDTQYF
15,TRBJ2-1,.,TRBD1,TRBV11-3,TGTGCCAGCAGCTTAGCGGGACAGGGGGCCTATGAGCAGTTCTTC,CASSLAGQGAYEQFF
13,TRBJ2-2,.,TRBD2,TRBV2,TGTGCCAGCAGCCTAGCGGGACTCGGGGAGCTGTTTTTT,CASSLAGLGELFF
13,TRBJ2-3,.,.,TRBV2,TGTGCCAGCGGGCGCCAGCCCACAGATACGCAGTATTTT,CASGRQPTDTQYF
17,TRBJ2-1,.,TRBD2,TRBV9,TGTGCCAGCAGCGTAGGGGAGCGGGGGCCGATCTACAATGAGCAGTTCTTC,CASSVGERGPIYNEQFF
16,TRBJ2-3,.,TRBD2,TRBV2,TGTGCCAGCAGACCCACTAGCGGGGGTGCCACAGATACGCAGTATTTT,CASRPTSGGATDTQYF
13,TRBJ2-5,.,.,TRBV15,TGTGCCACCAGCAGAGGACAGCAAGAGACCCAGTACTTC,CATSRGQQETQYF
12,TRBJ2-5,few,.,TRBV6-2/TRBV6-3,TGTGCCAGCAGTGGAGGGAAGGAGACCCAGTACTTC,CASSGGKETQYF
15,TRBJ1-5,.,.,TRBV7-2,TGTGCCAGCAGCTTTACCCAGGGCGGCAATCAGCCCCAGCATTTT,CASSFTQGGNQPQHF
16,TRBJ2-7,.,TRBD2,TRBV5-1,TGCGCCAGCAGCACGTTAGCGGGAGGGCCCTCGTACGAGCAGTACTTC,CASSTLAGGPSYEQYF
14,TRBJ2-7,.,.,TRBV6-2/TRBV6-3,TGTGCCAGCAGTTACCCCACAGAAACCTACGAGCAGTACTTC,CASSYPTETYEQYF
15,TRBJ2-1,.,TRBD2,TRBV6-5,TGTGCCAGCAGGCGGGAGGGGAGCTCCTACAATGAGCAGTTCTTC,CASRREGSSYNEQFF
17,TRBJ2-3,.,TRBD2,TRBV5-8,TGTGCCAGCAGCTACATACTTAGCGGGAGGCGCACAGATACGCAGTATTTT,CASSYILSGRRTDTQYF
14,TRBJ2-1,.,TRBD1,TRBV9,TGTGCCAGCTCAGGGGGCAAAGTAAGCGATGAGCAGTTCTTC,CASSGGKVSDEQFF
14,TRBJ1-1,.,TRBD1,TRBV7-2,TGTGCCAGCAGCTTAGGACAGGGGTGGGCTGAAGCTTTCTTT,CASSLGQGWAEAFF
12,TRBJ1-2,.,TRBD1,TRBV27,TGTGCCAGTTACAGGGGGGGCTATGGCTACACCTTC,CASYRGGYGYTF
13,TRBJ2-7,.,.,TRBV4-3,TGCGCCAGCAGCCAAGAACATTTCTACGAGCAGTACTTC,CASSQEHFYEQYF
15,TRBJ2-7,.,TRBD1,TRBV18,TGTGCCAGCTCCCTCACCCGACAGGGAGAATACGAGCAGTACTTC,CASSLTRQGEYEQYF
13,TRBJ1-2,.,TRBD1,TRBV5-4,TGTGCCAGCAGTCGTACAGGGGGCGCGGGCTACACCTTC,CASSRTGGAGYTF
15,TRBJ1-1,.,.,TRBV4-3,TGCGCCAGCAGCCCCCAGACACGGGGGAACACTGAAGCTTTCTTT,CASSPQTRGNTEAFF
13,TRBJ1-2,once,.,TRBV5-6,TGTGCCAGCAGCTTGGGCAGGGGTGCTGGCTACACCTTC,CASSLGRGAGYTF
15,TRBJ2-7,.,.,TRBV3-1/TRBV3-2,TGTGCCAGCAGCCAACGGCCAGCCAGGACATACGAGCAGTACTTC,CASSQRPARTYEQYF
14,TRBJ1-2,.,TRBD1,TRBV5-4,TGTGCCAGCAGCCCCTCACAGGGGATCTATGGCTACACCTTC,CASSPSQGIYGYTF
13,TRBJ1-1,.,TRBD1,TRBV12-3/TRBV12-4,TGTGCCAGCAGGACAGGGCCGTACACTGAAGCTTTCTTT,CASRTGPYTEAFF
15,TRBJ1-5,.,TRBD1,TRBV18,TGTGCCAGCTCACGGGAAACAGGGGGAACTCAGCCCCAGCATTTT,CASSRETGGTQPQHF
13,TRBJ1-2,.,.,TRBV5-6,TGTGCCAGCAGCTTGGCTGCGGAGGGTGGCTACACCTTC,CASSLAAEGGYTF
14,TRBJ1-6,.,.,TRBV18,TGTGCCAGCTCACCGGACACCGTAAATTCACCCCTCCACTTT,CASSPDTVNSPLHF
14,TRBJ2-1,.,.,TRBV3-1/TRBV3-2,TGTGCCAGCAGCGGAATAGCAGGGGACAATGAGCAGTTCTTC,CASSGIAGDNEQFF
17,TRBJ1-4,few,TRBD1,TRBV6-1,TGTGCCAGCAGTGCAACAGGGACAGGGGGAAGCGGTGAAAAACTGTTTTTT,CASSATGTGGSGEKLFF
14,TRBJ2-5,.,.,TRBV6-2/TRBV6-3,TGTGCCAGCAGTCCACTAGGATCAGGCGAGACCCAGTACTTC,CASSPLGSGETQYF
16,TRBJ2-5,.,.,TRBV7-6,TGTGCCAGCAGCTTAATGGCCCCATCGTACCAAGAGACCCAGTACTTC,CASSLMAPSYQETQYF
15,TRBJ2-5,once,TRBD2,TRBV4-1,TGCGCCAGCAGCCGACTTGGGGGGGACCAAGAGACCCAGTACTTC,CASSRLGGDQETQYF
15,TRBJ1-6,.,TRBD1,TRBV28,TGTGCCAGCAGCCCAGAGACAGGGCTCAGTTCACCCCTCCACTTT,CASSPETGLSSPLHF
12,TRBJ1-1,.,TRBD1,TRBV27,TGTGCCAGCAGTGCCCGGACAGGTGAAAGCTTCTTT,CASSARTGESFF
14,TRBJ1-2,.,.,TRBV6-6,TGTGCCAGCAGAGAAACAGTGTCTAACTATGGCTACACCTTC,CASRETVSNYGYTF
16,TRBJ2-1,.,TRBD2,TRBV3-1/TRBV3-2,TGTGCCAGCAGCCTCCAACAAGCGGGGGGGCTAGTCGAGCAGTTCTTC,CASSLQQAGGLVEQFF
16,TRBJ2-7,.,.,TRBV11-3,TGTGCCAGCAGCCCCCGTGTGTCAGGGGAGACCTACGAGCAGTACTTC,CASSPRVSGETYEQYF
16,TRBJ1-1,.,.,TRBV7-9,TGTGCCAGCAGCCCGGTATGGGTTCAGGGGAACACTGAAGCTTTCTTT,CASSPVWVQGNTEAFF
19,TRBJ2-2,few,.,TRBV4-3,TGCGCCAGCAGCCAAGGCCGAGGGCGGGGAGGACCGAACACCGGGGAGCTGTTTTTT,CASSQGRGRGGPNTGELFF
15,TRBJ2-5,.,.,TRBV4-1,TGCGCCAGCAGCCAGCCGGGATCGAGGGGGGAGACCCAGTACTTC,CASSQPGSRGETQYF
14,TRBJ2-7,once,TRBD1,TRBV5-1,TGCGCCAGCAGCTTGACGGGACAGCTCAACGAGCAGTACTTC,CASSLTGQLNEQYF
14,TRBJ2-7,.,TRBD1,TRBV9,TGTGCCAGCATCTTCTCCGGGACAGGGGTGAAGCAGTACTTC,CASIFSGTGVKQYF
16,TRBJ2-3,.,TRBD2,TRBV7-2,TGTGCCAGCAGCCAATATAGCGGGGGGGCAGGAGATACGCAGTATTTT,CASSQYSGGAGDTQYF
15,TRBJ2-7,.,TRBD2,TRBV7-2,TGTGCCAGCACTATCGCCGCAGGGACTAACTACGAGCAGTACTTC,CASTIAAGTNYEQYF
16,TRBJ1-1,.,.,TRBV5-4,TGTGCCAGCAGCTCCGGGAGGACAAACATGAACACTGAAGCTTTCTTT,CASSSGRTNMNTEAFF
13,TRBJ2-1,.,.,TRBV10-2,TGCGCCAGCAGTGAGGATAACACCCATGAGCAGTTCTTC,CASSEDNTHEQFF
15,TRBJ2-3,.,TRBD2,TRBV6-5,TGTGCCAGCACCACTGCGGCGGGAGAGGCAGATACGCAGTATTTT,CASTTAAGEADTQYF
14,TRBJ2-3,.,.,TRBV14,TGTGCCAGTAAAGGACAGATTAGCACAGATACGCAGTATTTT,CASKGQISTDTQYF
14,TRBJ1-4,.,.,TRBV27,TGTGCCAGCAGTTTATCTAGCCTCTCGGAAAAACTGTTTTTT,CASSLSSLSEKLFF
13,TRBJ2-7,many,.,TRBV30,TGTGCCTGGAGTACCATCCAGGCCTACGAGCAGTACTTC,CAWSTIQAYEQYF
18,TRBJ2-7,.,TRBD2,TRBV5-3,TGTGCCAGAAGCCACTACCCCGGGACTAGCGGGAGGGTCGACGAGCAGTACTTC,CARSHYPGTSGRVDEQYF
13,TRBJ1-1,.,.,TRBV7-9,TGTGCCAGCACCGGACTGCTGAACACTGAAGCTTTCTTT,CASTGLLNTEAFF
16,TRBJ2-2,.,TRBD2,TRBV30,TGTGCCTGGAGTGTCCTAGCGGGAACGAACACCGGGGAGCTGTTTTTT,CAWSVLAGTNTGELFF
15,TRBJ2-3,few,.,TRBV7-6,TGTGCCAGCAGCTTAATGGGGGGGCCGACAGATACGCAGTATTTT,CASSLMGGPTDTQYF
17,TRBJ2-3,.,TRBD2,TRBV29-1,TGCAGCGTTGAAGATTGGACTAGCGGGGGGGCCCCAGATACGCAGTATTTT,CSVEDWTSGGAPDTQYF
16,TRBJ2-2,.,.,TRBV6-2/TRBV6-3,TGTGCCAGCAGTATGAAGAGACACGCGAACACCGGGGAGCTGTTTTTT,CASSMKRHANTGELFF